What follows are 7 T cell receptor beta chains derived from one specimen sequenced in a study of early stage breast cancer tumors. Using immunoSEQ multiplex PCR, the repertoire was profiled, and TCRdb retains in-frame clones only, with some absent. This table has tens of thousands of clones, about three quarters appearing once. Sequencing was carried out using blood. All receptors come from a person aged 45-60 years with breast cancer.

V gene TRBV6-6 combines with J gene TRBJ1-5; D unclear. Germline CDR1 and CDR2: MNHNY and SVGAGI (reference sequence). This CDR3 region has 15 residues. Trimming left V 2 bases short and J 0 bases short, with 8 bases between. The CDR3 DNA sequence: TGTGCCAGCAGTTACAGGCAGGTTAGCAATCAGCCCCAGCATTTT. It is translated as CASSYRQVSNQPQHF.

V gene TRBV2 combines with J gene TRBJ1-2; D perhaps matches TRBD1 (5 bases). Germline V gene data show CDR1 as SNHLY and CDR2 as FYNNEI. Trimming cost V 5 bases and J 2 bases, with 9 bases left between them. There are 13 residues in the CDR3. The CDR3 coding sequence is TGTGCCAGCAGTTTGACAGCGAACTATGGCTACACCTTC. Translating gives CASSLTANYGYTF.

This clone was seen a few times. The chain is built from TRBV12-5 and TRBJ1-4; D is perhaps TRBD1 (6 bases). The CDR3 is 14 residues long. Trimming removed 7 bases from V and 7 bases from J, with 16 bases in between. CDR1 is LGHNT, CDR2 FRNRAP, per germline. The CDR3 DNA reads as TGTGCTAGTGATCAGGGGCCGGCGGGTGAAAAACTGTTTTTT. This codes for CASDQGPAGEKLFF.

The chain links TRBV19 to TRBJ1-5; D is ambiguous. Germline loops: CDR1 LNHDA, CDR2 SQIVND (reference sequence). Trimming left V 4 bases short and J 2 bases short, with 12 bases between. The CDR3 has 15 residues. CDR3 nucleotides: TGTGCCAGTAGTAGTGCAGGTGGTCGCAATCAGCCCCAGCATTTT. Residues: CASSSAGGRNQPQHF.

V is TRBV2 and J is TRBJ1-2; 8 nucleotides agree with TRBD1. The CDR3 runs to 14 residues. V was pared by 2 bases and J by 4 bases, with 3 bases of the junction left unmatched. Germline assignment: CDR1 SNHLY and CDR2 FYNNEI. Here the CDR3 DNA reads TGTGCCAGCAGTGAACAGGGGGCGTTCTATGGCTACACCTTC. Translated, it gives CASSEQGAFYGYTF.

The gene calls are TRBV5-1 and TRBJ1-2; a weak D match, TRBD1 (6 bases). Trimming took 5 bases from V and 5 from J, leaving 22 bases between them. Germline CDR1 SGHRS, CDR2 YFSETQ. The CDR3 sequence is 16 residues long. The CDR3 sequence: CASRLTWTDLGYGYTF. CDR3 coding DNA: TGCGCCAGCAGATTGACTTGGACAGACTTGGGTTATGGCTACACCTTC.

The chain couples TRBV2 to TRBJ1-5; maybe TRBD1 (6 bases). Germline V gene lookup returns CDR1 SNHLY and CDR2 FYNNEI. V was trimmed by 6 bases and J by 4 bases, leaving 13 bases between them. The CDR3 has 14 amino acids. The CDR3 here is CASSPTGQNQPQHF. As DNA, the CDR3 is TGTGCCAGCAGCCCCACCGGACAGAATCAGCCCCAGCATTTT.